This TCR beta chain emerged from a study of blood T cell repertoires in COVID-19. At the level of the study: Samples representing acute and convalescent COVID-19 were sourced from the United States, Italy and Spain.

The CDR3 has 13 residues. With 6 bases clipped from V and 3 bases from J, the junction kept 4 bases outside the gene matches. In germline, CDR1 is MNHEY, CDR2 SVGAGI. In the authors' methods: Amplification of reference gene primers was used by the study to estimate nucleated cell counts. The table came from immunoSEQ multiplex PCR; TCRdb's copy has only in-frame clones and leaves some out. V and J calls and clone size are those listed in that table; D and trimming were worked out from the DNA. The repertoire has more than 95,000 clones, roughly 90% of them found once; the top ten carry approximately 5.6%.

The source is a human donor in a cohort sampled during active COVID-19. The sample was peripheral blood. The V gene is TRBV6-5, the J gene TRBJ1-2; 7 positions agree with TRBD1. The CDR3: CASRTGVYYGYTF. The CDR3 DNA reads TGTGCCAGCAGAACAGGGGTCTACTATGGCTACACCTTC.